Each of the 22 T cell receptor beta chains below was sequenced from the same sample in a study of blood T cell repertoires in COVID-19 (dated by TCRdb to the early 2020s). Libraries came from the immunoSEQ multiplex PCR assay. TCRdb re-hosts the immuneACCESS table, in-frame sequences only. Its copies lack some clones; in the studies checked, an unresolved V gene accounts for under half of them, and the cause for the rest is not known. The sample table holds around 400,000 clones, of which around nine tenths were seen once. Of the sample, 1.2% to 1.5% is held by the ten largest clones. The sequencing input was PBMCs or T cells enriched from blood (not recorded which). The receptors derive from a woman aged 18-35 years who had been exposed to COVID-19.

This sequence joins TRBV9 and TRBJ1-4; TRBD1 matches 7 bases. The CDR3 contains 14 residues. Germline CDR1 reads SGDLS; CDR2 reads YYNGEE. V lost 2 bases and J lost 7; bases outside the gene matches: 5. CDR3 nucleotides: TGTGCCAGCAGCGTGGGGACAGTTACTGAAAAACTGTTTTTT. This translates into CASSVGTVTEKLFF. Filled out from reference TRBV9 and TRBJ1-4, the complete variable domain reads DSGVTQTPKHLITATGQRVTLRCSPRSGDLSVYWYQQSLDQGLQFLIQYYNGEERAKGNILERFSAQQFPDLHSELNLSSLELGDSALYFCASSVGTVTEKLFFGSGTQLSVL.

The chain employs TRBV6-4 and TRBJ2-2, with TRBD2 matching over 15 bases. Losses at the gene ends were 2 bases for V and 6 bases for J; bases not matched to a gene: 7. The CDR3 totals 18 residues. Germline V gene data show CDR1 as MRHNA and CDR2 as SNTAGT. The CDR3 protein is CASSDPWTSGRGSGELFF. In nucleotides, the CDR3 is TGTGCCAGCAGTGACCCTTGGACTAGCGGGAGGGGATCCGGGGAGCTGTTTTTT.

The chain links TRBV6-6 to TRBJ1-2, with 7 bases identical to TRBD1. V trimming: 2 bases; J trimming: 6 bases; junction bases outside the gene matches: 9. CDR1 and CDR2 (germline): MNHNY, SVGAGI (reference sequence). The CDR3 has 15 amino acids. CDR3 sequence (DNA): TGTGCCAGCAGTTACACCGCGACAGGGATACATGGCTACACCTTC. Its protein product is CASSYTATGIHGYTF.

As DNA, the CDR3 is TGTGCCAGCAGCAATCCCCATAGAATGAACACTGAAGCTTTCTTT. Protein: CASSNPHRMNTEAFF. V gene TRBV5-6 combines with J gene TRBJ1-1; D uncertain. CDR3 size: 15 residues. The V gene lost 4 bases and the J gene lost 0 bases, with 13 bases spanning the gap. The germline V gene encodes CDR1 SGHDT and CDR2 YYEEEE.

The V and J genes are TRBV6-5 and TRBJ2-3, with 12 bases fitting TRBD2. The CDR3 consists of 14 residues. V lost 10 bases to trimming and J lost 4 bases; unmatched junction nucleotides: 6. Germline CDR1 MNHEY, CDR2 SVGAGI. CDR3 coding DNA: TGTGCCACTCGACTAGCGGGAGATGCAGATACGCAGTATTTT. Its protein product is CATRLAGDADTQYF.

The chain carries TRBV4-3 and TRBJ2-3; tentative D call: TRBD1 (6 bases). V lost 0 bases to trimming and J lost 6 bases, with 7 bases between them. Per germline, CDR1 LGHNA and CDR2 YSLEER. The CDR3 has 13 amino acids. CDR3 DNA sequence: TGCGCCAGCAGCCAAGATAGGGGGGATACGCAGTATTTT. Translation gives CASSQDRGDTQYF.

The DNA for the CDR3 is TGTGCCAGCAGTTCGGCCGGACTATACACGCAGTATTTT. Its protein is CASSSAGLYTQYF. This sequence joins TRBV27 and TRBJ2-3; a possible D gene is TRBD2 (6 bases). There are 13 residues in the CDR3. The V gene's germline CDR1 is MNHEY and CDR2 SMNVEV (reference sequence). The germline V and J ends were trimmed by 4 bases and 9 bases, with 14 bases remaining between them.

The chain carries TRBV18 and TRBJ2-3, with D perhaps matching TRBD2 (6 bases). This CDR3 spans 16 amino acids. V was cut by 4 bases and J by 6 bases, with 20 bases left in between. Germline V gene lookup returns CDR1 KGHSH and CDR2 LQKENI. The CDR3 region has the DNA TGTGCCAGCTCACTCGGTACAGCGTTCCGGGGGGATACGCAGTATTTT. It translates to CASSLGTAFRGDTQYF.

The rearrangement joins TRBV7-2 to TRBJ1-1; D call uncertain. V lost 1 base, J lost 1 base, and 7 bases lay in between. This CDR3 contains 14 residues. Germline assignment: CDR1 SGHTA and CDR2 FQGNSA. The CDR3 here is CASSLGRANTEAFF. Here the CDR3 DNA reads TGTGCCAGCAGCTTAGGGAGGGCGAACACTGAAGCTTTCTTT.

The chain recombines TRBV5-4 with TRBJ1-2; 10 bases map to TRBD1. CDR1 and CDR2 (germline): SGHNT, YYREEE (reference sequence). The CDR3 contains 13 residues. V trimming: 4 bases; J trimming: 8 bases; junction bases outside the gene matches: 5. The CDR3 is CASSTTGGDGYTF. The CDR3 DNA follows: TGTGCCAGCAGCACGACAGGGGGCGACGGCTACACCTTC.

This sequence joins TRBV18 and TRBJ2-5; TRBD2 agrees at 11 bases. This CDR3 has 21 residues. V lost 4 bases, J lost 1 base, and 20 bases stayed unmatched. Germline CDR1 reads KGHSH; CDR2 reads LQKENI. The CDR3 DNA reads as TGTGCCAGCTCACAAAGACCCCTGACTAGCGGGGAGCTCAGTAGCCAAGAGACCCAGTACTTC. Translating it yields CASSQRPLTSGELSSQETQYF. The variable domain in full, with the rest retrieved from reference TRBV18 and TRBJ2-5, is NAGVMQNPRHLVRRRGQEARLRCSPMKGHSHVYWYRQLPEEGLKFMVYLQKENIIDESGMPKERFSAEFPKEGPSILRIQQVVRGDSAAYFCASSQRPLTSGELSSQETQYFGPGTRLLVL.

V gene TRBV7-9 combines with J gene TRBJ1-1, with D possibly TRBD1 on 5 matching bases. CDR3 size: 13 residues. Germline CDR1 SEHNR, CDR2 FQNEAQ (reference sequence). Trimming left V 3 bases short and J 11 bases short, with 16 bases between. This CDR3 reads CASSLAGEGGAFF. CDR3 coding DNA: TGTGCCAGCAGCTTGGCGGGGGAGGGCGGGGCTTTCTTT.

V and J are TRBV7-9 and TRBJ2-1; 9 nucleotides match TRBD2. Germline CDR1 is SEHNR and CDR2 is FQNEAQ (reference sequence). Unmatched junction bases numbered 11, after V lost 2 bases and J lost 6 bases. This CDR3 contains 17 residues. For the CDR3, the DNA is TGTGCCAGCAGCTTAAAGGGTCCGGGACTAGCCCCCAATGAGCAGTTCTTC. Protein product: CASSLKGPGLAPNEQFF.

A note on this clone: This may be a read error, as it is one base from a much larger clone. CDR3 DNA sequence: TGTGCCAGCAGTGACGGGTTCTACGAGCAGTACTTC. Its translation is CASSDGFYEQYF. The V call is TRBV6-1, the J call TRBJ2-7; D not resolved. CDR3 length: 12 amino acids. Germline assignment: CDR1 MNHNS and CDR2 SASEGT. The germline V and J ends were trimmed by 3 bases and 3 bases, with 6 bases remaining between them.

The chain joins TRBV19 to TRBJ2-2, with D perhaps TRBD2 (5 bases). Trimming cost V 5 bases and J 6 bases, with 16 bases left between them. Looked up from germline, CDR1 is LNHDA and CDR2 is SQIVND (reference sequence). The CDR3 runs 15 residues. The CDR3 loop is CASSRAARVSGELFF. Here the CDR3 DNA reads TGTGCCAGTAGTCGTGCTGCGAGGGTGTCCGGGGAGCTGTTTTTT. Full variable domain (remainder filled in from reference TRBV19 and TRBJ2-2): DGGITQSPKYLFRKEGQNVTLSCEQNLNHDAMYWYRQDPGQGLRLIYYSQIVNDFQKGDIAEGYSVSREKKESFPLTVTSAQKNPTAFYLCASSRAARVSGELFFGEGSRLTVL.

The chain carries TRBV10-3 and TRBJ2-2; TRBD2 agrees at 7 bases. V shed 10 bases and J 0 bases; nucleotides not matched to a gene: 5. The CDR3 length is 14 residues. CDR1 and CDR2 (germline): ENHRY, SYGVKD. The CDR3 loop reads CATGAGTNTGELFF. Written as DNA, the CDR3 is TGTGCCACTGGAGCGGGGACGAACACCGGGGAGCTGTTTTTT.

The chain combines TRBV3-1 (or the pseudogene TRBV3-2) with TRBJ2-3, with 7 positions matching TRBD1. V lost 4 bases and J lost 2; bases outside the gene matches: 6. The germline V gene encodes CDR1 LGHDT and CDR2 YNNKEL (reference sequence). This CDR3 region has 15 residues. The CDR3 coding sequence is TGTGCCAGCAGCCTCCGGACAGGTTACACAGATACGCAGTATTTT. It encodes CASSLRTGYTDTQYF.

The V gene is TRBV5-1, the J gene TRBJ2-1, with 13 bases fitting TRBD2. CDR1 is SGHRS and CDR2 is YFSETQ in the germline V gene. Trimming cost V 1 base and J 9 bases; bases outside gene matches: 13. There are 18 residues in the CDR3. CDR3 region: CASSLNRGTSGISSEQFF. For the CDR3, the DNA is TGCGCCAGCAGCTTGAACAGGGGGACTAGCGGGATTTCGAGTGAGCAGTTCTTC.

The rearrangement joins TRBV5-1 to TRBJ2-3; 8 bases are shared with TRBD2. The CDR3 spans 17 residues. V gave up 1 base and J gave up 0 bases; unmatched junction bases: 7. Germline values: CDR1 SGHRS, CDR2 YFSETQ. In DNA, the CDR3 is TGCGCCAGCAGCTTGTTGGGCGGGGGGACTAGCACAGATACGCAGTATTTT. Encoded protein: CASSLLGGGTSTDTQYF.

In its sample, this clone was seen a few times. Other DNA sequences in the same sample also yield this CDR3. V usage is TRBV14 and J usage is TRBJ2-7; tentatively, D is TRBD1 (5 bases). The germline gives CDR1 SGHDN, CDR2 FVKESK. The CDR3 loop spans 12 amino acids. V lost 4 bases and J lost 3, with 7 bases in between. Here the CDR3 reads CASSRDSYEQYF. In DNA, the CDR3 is TGTGCCAGCAGCCGAGACAGCTACGAGCAGTACTTC.

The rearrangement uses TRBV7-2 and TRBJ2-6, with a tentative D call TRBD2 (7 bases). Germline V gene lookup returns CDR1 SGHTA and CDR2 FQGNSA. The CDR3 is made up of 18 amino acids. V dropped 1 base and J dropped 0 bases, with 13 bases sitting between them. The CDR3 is CASSLVRGASSGANVLTF. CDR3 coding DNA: TGTGCCAGCAGCTTAGTCCGGGGGGCAAGCTCTGGGGCCAACGTCCTGACTTTC.

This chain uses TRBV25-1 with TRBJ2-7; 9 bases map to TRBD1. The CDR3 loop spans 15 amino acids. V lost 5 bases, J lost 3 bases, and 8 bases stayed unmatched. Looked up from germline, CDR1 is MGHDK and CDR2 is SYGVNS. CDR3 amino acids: CASSRMGTGNYEQYF. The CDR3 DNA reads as TGTGCCAGCAGTCGAATGGGGACAGGGAACTACGAGCAGTACTTC.